A single sample is the source of the 2 T cell receptor beta chains below, sequenced in a study of cytomegalovirus exposure and HLA in healthy donors. The PCR used 60 Vbeta and 13 Jbeta primers. Generated by immunoSEQ multiplex PCR, the TCRdb table keeps only in-frame clones and is missing some. The repertoire holds some 150,000 clones, with roughly 78% as singletons. Sample: PBMCs. These receptors were obtained from a man in his forties in good health and CMV-seronegative.

The V call is TRBV7-2, the J call TRBJ1-5, with no clear D. V lost 2 bases, J lost 0 bases, and 8 bases lay in between. CDR3 length: 15 residues. Germline V gene sequence: CDR1 SGHTA, CDR2 FQGNSA. The chain's CDR3 is CASSLSGSSNQPQHF. The CDR3 DNA reads TGTGCCAGCAGCTTATCCGGGTCTAGCAATCAGCCCCAGCATTTT.

This clone was observed a few times. V gene TRBV5-5 combines with J gene TRBJ2-7; TRBD1 matches 10 bases. Germline V gene sequence: CDR1 SGHKS, CDR2 YYEKEE (reference sequence). V was pared by 4 bases and J by 6 bases, with 4 bases of the junction left unmatched. The CDR3 contains 13 residues. The CDR3 DNA follows: TGTGCCAGCAGCCCGGGACAGGGGTTCGAGCAGTACTTC. This codes for CASSPGQGFEQYF.